This T cell receptor (beta chain) appears in the sequencing data of a study of CD8 T cells in ankylosing spondylitis. Ten or more counts support this clonotype. TCRdb re-called the 5' RACE reads through MiXCR, storing one row per CDR3 protein. The table includes 300,000 to 350,000 distinct CDR3 sequences, under 14% detected once. The germline CDR1 and CDR2 sequences are DFQATT and SNEGSKA (reference sequence). This CDR3 is 13 amino acids long. Unmatched junction bases numbered 5, after V lost 3 bases and J lost 5 bases. Sequenced sample: blood, either unsorted or a sorted T cell fraction (not recorded which). This chain links TRBV20-1 with TRBJ2-5, with 8 bases matching TRBD2. The clonotype was recovered from a female donor with ankylosing spondylitis or in good health (not recorded which). For the CDR3, the DNA is TGCAGTGCTAGGGAGCGGGGGCGGGAGACCCAGTACTTC. Translated, it gives CSARERGRETQYF.